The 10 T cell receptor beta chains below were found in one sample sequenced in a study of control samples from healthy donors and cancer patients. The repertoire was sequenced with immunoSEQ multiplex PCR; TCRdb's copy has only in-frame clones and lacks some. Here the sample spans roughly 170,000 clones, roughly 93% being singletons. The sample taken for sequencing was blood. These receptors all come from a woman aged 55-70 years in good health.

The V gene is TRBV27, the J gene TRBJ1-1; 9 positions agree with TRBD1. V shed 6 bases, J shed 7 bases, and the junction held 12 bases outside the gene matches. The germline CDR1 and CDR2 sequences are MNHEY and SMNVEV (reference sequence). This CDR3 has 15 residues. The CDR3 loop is CASSSIQGAGGEAFF. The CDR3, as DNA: TGTGCCAGCAGCTCTATACAGGGGGCGGGGGGTGAAGCTTTCTTT.

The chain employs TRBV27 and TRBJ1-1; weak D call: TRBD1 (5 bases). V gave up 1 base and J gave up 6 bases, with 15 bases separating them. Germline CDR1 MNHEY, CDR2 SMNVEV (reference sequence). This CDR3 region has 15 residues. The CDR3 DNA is TGTGCCAGCAGTTTATTTCTACAGGCTGACGCTGAAGCTTTCTTT. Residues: CASSLFLQADAEAFF.

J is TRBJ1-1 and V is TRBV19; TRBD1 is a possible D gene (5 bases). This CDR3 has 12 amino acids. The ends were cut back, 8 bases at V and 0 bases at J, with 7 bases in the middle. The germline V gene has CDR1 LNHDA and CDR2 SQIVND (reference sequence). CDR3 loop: CASLQVNTEAFF. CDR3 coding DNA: TGTGCCAGTTTACAGGTGAACACTGAAGCTTTCTTT.

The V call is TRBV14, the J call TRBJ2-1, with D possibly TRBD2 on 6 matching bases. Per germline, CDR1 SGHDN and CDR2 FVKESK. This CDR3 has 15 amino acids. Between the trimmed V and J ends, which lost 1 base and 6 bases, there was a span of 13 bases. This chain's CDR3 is CASSQGLERINEQFF. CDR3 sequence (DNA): TGTGCCAGCAGCCAAGGACTAGAAAGGATCAATGAGCAGTTCTTC.

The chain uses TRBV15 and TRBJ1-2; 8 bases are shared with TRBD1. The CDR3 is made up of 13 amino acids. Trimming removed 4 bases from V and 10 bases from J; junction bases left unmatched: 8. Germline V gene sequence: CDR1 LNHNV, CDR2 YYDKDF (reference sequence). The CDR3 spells CATSKSGGQAYTF. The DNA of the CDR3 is TGTGCCACCAGCAAATCTGGGGGACAGGCCTACACCTTC.

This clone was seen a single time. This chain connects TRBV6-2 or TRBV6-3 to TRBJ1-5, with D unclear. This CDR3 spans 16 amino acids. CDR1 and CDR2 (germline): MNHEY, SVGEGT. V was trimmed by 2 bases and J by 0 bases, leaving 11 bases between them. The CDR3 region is CASSYPRGISNQPQHF. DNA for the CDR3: TGTGCCAGCAGTTACCCGCGGGGTATTAGCAATCAGCCCCAGCATTTT.

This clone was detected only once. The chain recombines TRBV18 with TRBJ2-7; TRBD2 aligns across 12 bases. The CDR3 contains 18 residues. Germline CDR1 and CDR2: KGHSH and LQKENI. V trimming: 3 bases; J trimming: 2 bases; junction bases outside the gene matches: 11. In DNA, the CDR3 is TGTGCCAGCTCACCCTCTATACGGACTAGCGGGGCCCCCTACGAGCAGTACTTC. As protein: CASSPSIRTSGAPYEQYF.

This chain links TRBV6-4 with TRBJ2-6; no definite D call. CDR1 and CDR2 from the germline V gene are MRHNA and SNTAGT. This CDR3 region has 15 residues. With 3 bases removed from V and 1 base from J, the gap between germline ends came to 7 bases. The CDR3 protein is CASSEDGSGANVLTF. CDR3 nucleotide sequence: TGTGCCAGCAGTGAAGACGGTTCTGGGGCCAACGTCCTGACTTTC.

CDR3 in DNA: TGTGCCAGCAGACCGGGACAGGGTATCATCTCTGGCTACACCTTC. This encodes CASRPGQGIISGYTF. The rearrangement links TRBV3-1 (or the pseudogene TRBV3-2) to TRBJ1-2, with 9 bases matching TRBD1. Trimming removed 6 bases from V and 7 bases from J; junction bases left unmatched: 12. Germline-derived CDR1 and CDR2 are LGHDT and YNNKEL (reference sequence). This CDR3 spans 15 amino acids.

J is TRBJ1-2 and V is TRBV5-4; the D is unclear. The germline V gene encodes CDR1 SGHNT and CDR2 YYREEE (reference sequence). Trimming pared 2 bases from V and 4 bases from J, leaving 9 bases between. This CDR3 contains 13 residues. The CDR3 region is CASSFAGGYGYTF. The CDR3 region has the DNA TGTGCCAGCAGCTTTGCGGGTGGCTATGGCTACACCTTC.